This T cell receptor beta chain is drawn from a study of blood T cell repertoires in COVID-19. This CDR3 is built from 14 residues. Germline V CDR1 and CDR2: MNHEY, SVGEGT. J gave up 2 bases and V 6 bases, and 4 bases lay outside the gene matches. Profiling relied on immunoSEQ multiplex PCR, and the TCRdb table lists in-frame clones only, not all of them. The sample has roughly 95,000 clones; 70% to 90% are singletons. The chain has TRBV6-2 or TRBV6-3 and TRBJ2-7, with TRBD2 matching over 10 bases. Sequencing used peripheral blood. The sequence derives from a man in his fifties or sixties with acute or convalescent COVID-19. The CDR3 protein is CASSAGTSAYEQYV. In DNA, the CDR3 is TGTGCCAGCAGCGCCGGGACTAGCGCCTACGAGCAGTACGTC.